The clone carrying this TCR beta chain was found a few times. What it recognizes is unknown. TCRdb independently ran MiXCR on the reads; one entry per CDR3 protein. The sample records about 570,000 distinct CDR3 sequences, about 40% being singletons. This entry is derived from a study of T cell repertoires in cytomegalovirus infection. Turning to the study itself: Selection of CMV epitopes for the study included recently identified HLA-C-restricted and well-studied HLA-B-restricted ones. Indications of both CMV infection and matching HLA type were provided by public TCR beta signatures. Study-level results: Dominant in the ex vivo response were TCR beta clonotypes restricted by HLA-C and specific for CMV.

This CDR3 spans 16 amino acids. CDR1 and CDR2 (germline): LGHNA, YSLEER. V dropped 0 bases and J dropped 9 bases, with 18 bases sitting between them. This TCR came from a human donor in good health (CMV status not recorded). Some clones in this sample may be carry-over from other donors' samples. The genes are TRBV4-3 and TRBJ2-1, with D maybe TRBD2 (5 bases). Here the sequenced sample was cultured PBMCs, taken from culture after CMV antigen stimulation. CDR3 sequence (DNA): TGCGCCAGCAGCCAAGAGCCGACCGGGGAAGGCTCTGAGCAGTTCTTC. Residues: CASSQEPTGEGSEQFF.